The 22 T cell receptor beta chains reported below all come from one sample, sequenced in a study of spatial heterogeneity in lung cancer. One entry per CDR3 protein results from TCRdb running MiXCR on the 5' RACE reads. The sample includes about 38,000 distinct CDR3 sequences, less than 5.5% of them seen just once. Indicated time point: sample taken at primary tumor resection. The authors sequenced whole RNA from tumor, nontumor lung or frozen PBMC without sorting. This sample comprised PBMCs, obtained at surgery. These receptors came from a female donor with early-stage non-small cell lung cancer.

This clonotype was counted at least ten times. The chain has TRBV7-3 and TRBJ2-3; 9 bases align to TRBD2. Germline assignment: CDR1 SGHTA and CDR2 FQGTGA. V was clipped by 1 base and J by 0 bases; unmatched bases: 5. The CDR3 runs to 17 residues. CDR3: CASSLIPSGGSTDTQYF. Written as DNA, the CDR3 is TGTGCCAGCAGCTTAATCCCCAGCGGGGGGAGCACAGATACGCAGTATTTT.

This clonotype was observed at least ten times. The V gene is TRBV24-1, the J gene TRBJ2-3; D gene unclear. The ends were cut back, 3 bases at V and 5 bases at J, with 11 bases in the middle. Looked up from germline, CDR1 is KGHDR and CDR2 is SFDVKD. CDR3 length: 14 amino acids. The CDR3 DNA reads as TGTGCCACCAGTGATCTACGGTTTGGAGATACGCAGTATTTT. This sequence encodes CATSDLRFGDTQYF.

This clonotype was detected ten times or more. V and J are TRBV12-3 or TRBV12-4 and TRBJ2-7; 10 bases are shared with TRBD1. Germline trimming cut 5 bases from V and 6 bases from J; bases unmatched to any gene: 13. The CDR3 is 16 residues long. Here the CDR3 reads CASSSPRRDRGGEQYF. The CDR3 DNA sequence: TGTGCCAGCAGTAGTCCTCGCCGGGACAGGGGAGGCGAGCAGTACTTC.

The rearrangement uses TRBV3-1 and TRBJ2-5; D possibly uses TRBD1 or TRBD2 (6 bases each). Trimming removed 2 bases at V and 4 bases at J, with 11 bases between. This CDR3 contains 14 residues. Germline V CDR1 and CDR2: LGHDT, YNNKEL (reference sequence). The CDR3: CASSQWGALETQYF. CDR3 DNA sequence: TGTGCCAGCAGCCAATGGGGGGCCCTAGAGACCCAGTACTTC.

This clonotype was recorded a few times. This rearrangement joins TRBV7-2 to TRBJ1-1; D is possibly TRBD1 (5 bases). The V and J ends lost 5 bases and 8 bases respectively, with 15 bases between them. In germline, CDR1 is SGHTA, CDR2 FQGNSA. The CDR3 totals 13 residues. The CDR3 nucleotides read TGTGCCAGCAGCGGGGTGGACGCAGGGGAAGCTTTCTTT. Protein sequence: CASSGVDAGEAFF.

This clonotype was detected ten times or more. The chain carries TRBV24-1 and TRBJ2-7; D uncertain. CDR1 KGHDR and CDR2 SFDVKD come from the germline V gene. The CDR3 is 13 residues long. V lost 3 bases and J 2 bases, leaving 7 bases between the germline ends. CDR3 in DNA: TGTGCCACCAGTGATCCCGTAACCTACGAGCAGTACTTC. Translating it yields CATSDPVTYEQYF.

This clonotype was detected only a few times. CDR3 coding DNA: TGTGCCAGCAGCTTAGGACTAGCGGGGGGGGCTCCGGAGGAGCTGTTTTTT. Translated, it gives CASSLGLAGGAPEELFF. The chain combines TRBV7-6 with TRBJ2-2, with 14 positions matching TRBD2. This CDR3 region has 17 residues. V dropped 1 base and J dropped 10; count of bases not matched to a gene: 8. Looked up from germline, CDR1 is SGHVS and CDR2 is FNYEAQ.

Many counts were recorded for this clonotype. J is TRBJ2-7 and V is TRBV30, with TRBD1 identical over 12 bases. V was clipped by 3 bases and J by 7 bases; unmatched bases: 7. CDR3 size: 14 residues. Germline V gene lookup returns CDR1 GTSNPN and CDR2 SVGIG (reference sequence). The CDR3 loop reads CAWSRDRGRGEQYF. The DNA of the CDR3 is TGTGCCTGGAGCCGGGACAGGGGGCGAGGGGAGCAGTACTTC.

This clonotype appeared a few times. The V and J genes are TRBV5-1 and TRBJ1-1; D is unresolved. From germline, CDR1 is SGHRS and CDR2 YFSETQ. Trimming stripped 5 bases from V and 0 bases from J, with 11 bases between. The CDR3 runs 14 residues. In nucleotides, the CDR3 is TGCGCCAGCAGGTCTCTGAACATGAACACTGAAGCTTTCTTT. Protein sequence: CASRSLNMNTEAFF.

This clonotype was observed many times. This rearrangement joins TRBV28 to TRBJ1-2, with unresolved D. The ends were cut back, 5 bases at V and 2 bases at J, with 9 bases in the middle. CDR3 size: 13 residues. Looked up from germline, CDR1 is MDHEN and CDR2 is SYDVKM. The CDR3 region has the DNA TGTGCCAGCAGTGAGGGCCGCAACTATGGCTACACCTTC. This translates into CASSEGRNYGYTF.

This clonotype was recorded many times. This chain uses TRBV7-9 with TRBJ2-1; 10 bases align to TRBD2. Germline CDR1 and CDR2: SEHNR and FQNEAQ (reference sequence). After removal of 3 bases from V and 2 bases from J, the junction contained 7 bases not matched to a gene. CDR3 length equals 17 residues. The CDR3 protein is CASSLGKLAGTYNEQFF. As DNA, the CDR3 is TGTGCCAGCAGCTTGGGGAAACTAGCGGGGACCTACAATGAGCAGTTCTTC.

The table lists this clonotype with many counts. This chain connects TRBV7-2 to TRBJ2-7; 11 bases line up with TRBD2. The germline CDR1 and CDR2 sequences are SGHTA and FQGNSA. CDR3 size: 15 residues. J gave up 3 bases and V 8 bases, and 9 bases lay outside the gene matches. Here the CDR3 reads CASGTTSGASYEQYF. In DNA, the CDR3 is TGTGCCAGCGGAACGACTAGCGGGGCGAGCTACGAGCAGTACTTC. Full variable domain (missing parts from reference TRBV7-2 and TRBJ2-7): GAGVSQSPSNKVTEKGKDVELRCDPISGHTALYWYRQSLGQGLEFLIYFQGNSAPDKSGLPSDRFSAERTGGSVSTLTIQRTQQEDSAVYLCASGTTSGASYEQYFGPGTRLTVT.

Ten or more counts support this clonotype. The chain links TRBV27 to TRBJ2-3; 14 bases align to TRBD2. The V gene end was trimmed by 3 bases and the J gene end by 1 base; junction bases not matched to a gene: 9. CDR3 length: 19 amino acids. Germline V lookup: CDR1 MNHEY, CDR2 SMNVEV (reference sequence). This CDR3 is CASSLWGTSGGAGTDTQYF. CDR3 DNA sequence: TGTGCCAGCAGTTTGTGGGGGACTAGCGGGGGTGCGGGCACAGATACGCAGTATTTT.

This clonotype has a count of ten or more. The V gene is TRBV6-1, the J gene TRBJ2-1; 9 positions agree with TRBD2. Germline V gene lookup returns CDR1 MNHNS and CDR2 SASEGT. This CDR3 contains 17 residues. Trimming removed 0 bases from V and 7 bases from J; junction bases left unmatched: 10. For the CDR3, the DNA is TGTGCCAGCAGTGAAGCGCTAGGGCGGGGGGGCCAGAATGAGCAGTTCTTC. It yields the protein CASSEALGRGGQNEQFF.

This clonotype came up many times. J is TRBJ1-2 and V is TRBV12-3 or TRBV12-4, with 7 nucleotides matching TRBD1. V lost 5 bases and J lost 2; bases outside the gene matches: 5. The CDR3 has 14 residues. The CDR3 DNA follows: TGTGCCAGCAGTATCGGACAGGAGAACTATGGCTACACCTTC. Protein sequence: CASSIGQENYGYTF.

The V and J genes are TRBV19 and TRBJ1-1, with 7 bases identical to TRBD1. The CDR3 covers 11 residues. The germline gives CDR1 LNHDA, CDR2 SQIVND (reference sequence). J lost 6 bases, V lost 6 bases, and 1 base had no gene match. The CDR3 region has the DNA TGTGCCAGTAGCGGGACAGCTGAAGCTTTCTTT. Its translation is CASSGTAEAFF. The variable domain in full, completed from reference TRBV19 and TRBJ1-1, reads DGGITQSPKYLFRKEGQNVTLSCEQNLNHDAMYWYRQDPGQGLRLIYYSQIVNDFQKGDIAEGYSVSREKKESFPLTVTSAQKNPTAFYLCASSGTAEAFFGQGTRLTVV.

This clonotype was detected many times. The V gene is TRBV12-3 or TRBV12-4, the J gene TRBJ2-6, with 14 bases lining up with TRBD2. Trimming removed 4 bases from V and 4 bases from J; junction bases left unmatched: 3. The CDR3 runs 17 residues. The CDR3 loop is CASSSGLAGDGANVLTF. The CDR3 DNA reads as TGTGCCAGCAGTTCGGGACTAGCGGGGGACGGGGCCAACGTCCTGACTTTC.

This clonotype has a count of ten or more. The chain combines TRBV6-2 or TRBV6-3 with TRBJ2-1; tentative D call: TRBD1 (6 bases). This CDR3 is 14 amino acids long. Trimming took off 1 base at V and 9 bases at J, with 13 bases between the two ends. Germline V gene data show CDR1 as MNHEY and CDR2 as SVGEGT. The CDR3 reads CASSYCLGACEQFF. CDR3 in DNA: TGTGCCAGCAGTTACTGTCTGGGGGCGTGTGAGCAGTTCTTC.

Ten or more counts support this clonotype. The chain has TRBV2 and TRBJ1-5; 7 bases fit TRBD1. V lost 5 bases to trimming and J lost 6 bases; unmatched junction nucleotides: 13. Germline assignment: CDR1 SNHLY and CDR2 FYNNEI. This CDR3 comprises 16 residues. CDR3 sequence (DNA): TGTGCCAGCAGTCACAGGGGTCCCGATATATTTCAGCCCCAGCATTTT. This encodes CASSHRGPDIFQPQHF.

This clonotype has just a few counts. This sequence may be a read error, since a much larger clone differs from it by one base. The genes are TRBV20-1 and TRBJ2-7; D is uncertain. The CDR3 sequence is 14 residues long. The germline V gene has CDR1 DFQATT and CDR2 SNEGSKA (reference sequence). As DNA, the CDR3 is TGCTGTGCTAGAGATCCTAGGGTCCCCTACGAGCAGTACTTC. Residues: CCARDPRVPYEQYF.

This clonotype was detected many times. The V gene is TRBV27, the J gene TRBJ2-3; TRBD2 matches 10 bases. J gave up 2 bases and V 1 base, and 15 bases lay outside the gene matches. The CDR3 sequence is 20 residues long. CDR1 is MNHEY and CDR2 is SMNVEV in the germline V gene (reference sequence). DNA of the CDR3: TGTGCCAGCAGTTTATTCCCGCCTAGCGGGGGCACTCCATCCACAGATACGCAGTATTTT. It specifies CASSLFPPSGGTPSTDTQYF.

In this sample, this clonotype turned up a few times. This chain uses TRBV2 with TRBJ2-5, with D perhaps assigned TRBD1 or TRBD2 (5 bases each). There are 16 residues in the CDR3. Trimming cost V 2 bases and J 4 bases, with 17 bases left between them. CDR1 is SNHLY and CDR2 is FYNNEI in the germline V gene. The CDR3, as DNA: TGTGCCAGCAGTGAAAATCCGGGGCGACGCGGAGAGACCCAGTACTTC. Translation gives CASSENPGRRGETQYF.